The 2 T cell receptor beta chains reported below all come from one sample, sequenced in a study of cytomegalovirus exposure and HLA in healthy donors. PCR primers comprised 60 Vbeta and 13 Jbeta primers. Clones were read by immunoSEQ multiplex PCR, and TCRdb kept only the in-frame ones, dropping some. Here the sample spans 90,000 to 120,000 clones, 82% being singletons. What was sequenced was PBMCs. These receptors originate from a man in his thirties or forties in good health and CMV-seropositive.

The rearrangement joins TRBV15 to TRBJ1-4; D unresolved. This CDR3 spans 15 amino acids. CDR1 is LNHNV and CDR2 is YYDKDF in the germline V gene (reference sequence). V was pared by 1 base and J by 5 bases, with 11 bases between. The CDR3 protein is CATSRAGTGNEKLFF. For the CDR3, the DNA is TGTGCCACCAGCAGAGCCGGCACGGGGAATGAAAAACTGTTTTTT.

The CDR3 DNA reads as TGTGCCAGCAGTGATGGCGGGGGGGCAGATACGCAGTATTTT. Encoded protein: CASSDGGGADTQYF. V gene TRBV6-1 combines with J gene TRBJ2-3; TRBD2 matches at 9 bases. The V gene end was trimmed by 3 bases and the J gene end by 4 bases; junction bases not matched to a gene: 2. The CDR3 runs 14 residues. In germline, CDR1 is MNHNS, CDR2 SASEGT.